This TCR beta chain emerged from a study of tumor-infiltrating lymphocytes in primary liver carcinoma. Points on this clonotype: A much larger clone sits a single nucleotide away, making a read error possible.

The CDR3 extends over 16 amino acids. CDR1 is MGHDK and CDR2 is SYGVNS in the germline V gene. Without any cell sorting, roughly 18-31 mg of bulk tissue yielded co-extracted RNA and DNA. Enrolled patients were chronically infected with HBV and treatment-naive. Reverse transcription of approximately 0.55 ug total RNA with a constant-region primer produced TCR beta cDNA. Modified slightly, ARM-PCR produced TCR beta libraries over three nested multiplex PCR rounds. The first two PCR rounds, around 11 cycles each, used TRBV1-TRBV30 forward primers and a C-beta reverse primer. One entry per CDR3 protein results from TCRdb running MiXCR on the multiplex PCR reads. The sample records around 190,000 distinct CDR3 sequences, approximately 86% being singletons.

Sequenced sample: tumor tissue from primary liver carcinoma. The chain carries TRBV25-1 and TRBJ2-1; D ambiguous. Matching the DNA end better, TRBJ2-7 makes the J call doubtful. The clonotype originates from a man between 40 and 49 years old with primary liver carcinoma and hepatitis B virus infection. The CDR3 is CASSESGKGLYNEQYF. CDR3 nucleotides: TGTGCCAGCAGTGAATCCGGAAAAGGGCTTTACAATGAGCAGTACTTC.